This TCR beta chain was sequenced for a study of cytomegalovirus exposure and HLA in healthy donors. As for the study in general: Across some 400 genotyped donors, roughly 85% landed in the Caucasian-associated ancestry cluster. Notes on the study in general: The listing of roughly 160 TCR beta chains classed them as cytomegalovirus-associated.

Germline CDR1 and CDR2: MNHEY and SMNVEV (reference sequence). The ends were cut back, 7 bases at V and 0 bases at J, with 9 bases in the middle. The CDR3 length is 13 residues. It was with 60 Vbeta and 13 Jbeta primers that the PCR ran. The table came from immunoSEQ multiplex PCR; TCRdb's copy has only in-frame clones and leaves some out. Of approximately 160,000 clones listed, around 75% are singletons. A note on this clone: Its antigen is not known.

Although they were nominally healthy when sampled, donors likely had unrecorded immune exposures. This chain joins TRBV27 and TRBJ1-1; D possibly corresponds to TRBD1 (5 bases). Sequencing was performed on PBMCs. This clonotype was obtained from a male donor in good health and CMV-seronegative. The CDR3 spells CASTGLLNTEAFF. CDR3 nucleotide sequence: TGTGCCAGCACAGGGCTGTTGAACACTGAAGCTTTCTTT.